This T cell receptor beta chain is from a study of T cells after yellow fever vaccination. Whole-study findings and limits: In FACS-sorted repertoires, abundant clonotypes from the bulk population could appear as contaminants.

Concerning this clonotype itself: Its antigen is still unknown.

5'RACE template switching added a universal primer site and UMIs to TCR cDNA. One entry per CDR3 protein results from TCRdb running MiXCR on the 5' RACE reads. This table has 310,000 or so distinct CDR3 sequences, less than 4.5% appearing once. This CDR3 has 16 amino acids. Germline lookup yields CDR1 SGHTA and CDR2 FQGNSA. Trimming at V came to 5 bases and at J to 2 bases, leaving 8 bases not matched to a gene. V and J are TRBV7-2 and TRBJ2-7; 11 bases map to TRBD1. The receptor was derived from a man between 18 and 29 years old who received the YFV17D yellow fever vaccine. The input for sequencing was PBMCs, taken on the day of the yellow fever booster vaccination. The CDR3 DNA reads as TGTGCCAGCAGCCCCCGCCCGGGACAGGGGGCCTACGAGCAGTACTTC. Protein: CASSPRPGQGAYEQYF.